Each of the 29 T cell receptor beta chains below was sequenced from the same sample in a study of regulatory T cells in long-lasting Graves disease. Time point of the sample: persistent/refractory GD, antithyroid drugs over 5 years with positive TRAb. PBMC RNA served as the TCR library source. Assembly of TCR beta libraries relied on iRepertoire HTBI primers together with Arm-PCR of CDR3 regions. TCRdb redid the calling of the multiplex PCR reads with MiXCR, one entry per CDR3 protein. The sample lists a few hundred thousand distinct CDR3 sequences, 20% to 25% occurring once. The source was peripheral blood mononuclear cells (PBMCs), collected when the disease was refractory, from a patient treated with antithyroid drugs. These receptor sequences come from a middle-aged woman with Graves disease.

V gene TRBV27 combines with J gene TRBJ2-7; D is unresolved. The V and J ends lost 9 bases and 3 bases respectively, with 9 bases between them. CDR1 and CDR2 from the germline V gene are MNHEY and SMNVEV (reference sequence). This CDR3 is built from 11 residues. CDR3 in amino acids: CASGALYEQYF. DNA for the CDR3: TGTGCCAGTGGCGCGCTCTACGAGCAGTACTTC.

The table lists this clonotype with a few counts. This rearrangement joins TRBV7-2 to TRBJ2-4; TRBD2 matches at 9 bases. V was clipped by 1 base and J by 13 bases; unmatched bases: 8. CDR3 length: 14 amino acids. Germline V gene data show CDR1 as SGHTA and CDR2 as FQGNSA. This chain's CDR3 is CASSLGDRLAAQYF. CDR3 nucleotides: TGTGCCAGCAGCTTAGGGGACCGACTAGCGGCCCAGTACTTC.

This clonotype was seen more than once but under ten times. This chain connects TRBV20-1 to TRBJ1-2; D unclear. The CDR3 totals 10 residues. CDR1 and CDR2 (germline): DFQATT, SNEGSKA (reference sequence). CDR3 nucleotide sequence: TGCAGAGTCCCTGGCTATGGCTACACCTTC. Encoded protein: CRVPGYGYTF.

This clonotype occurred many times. The chain's CDR3 is CASSLEVVSGSAFF. DNA for the CDR3: TGTGCCAGCAGCTTAGAAGTGGTCTCGGGATCAGCTTTCTTT. This sequence joins TRBV11-2 and TRBJ1-1, with unresolved D. Germline assignment: CDR1 SGHAT and CDR2 FQNNGV. This CDR3 is built from 14 residues. V gave up 0 bases and J gave up 10 bases, with 15 bases separating them.

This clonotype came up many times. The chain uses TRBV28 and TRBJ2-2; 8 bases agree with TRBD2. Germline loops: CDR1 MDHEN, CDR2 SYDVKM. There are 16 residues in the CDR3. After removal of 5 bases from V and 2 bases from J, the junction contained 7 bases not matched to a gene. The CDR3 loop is CASSLRTSRNTGELFF. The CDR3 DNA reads TGTGCCAGCAGTCTTCGGACTAGCAGAAACACCGGGGAGCTGTTTTTT.

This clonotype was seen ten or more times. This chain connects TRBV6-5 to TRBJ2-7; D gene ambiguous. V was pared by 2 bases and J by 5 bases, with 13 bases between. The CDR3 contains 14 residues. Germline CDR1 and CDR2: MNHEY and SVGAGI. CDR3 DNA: TGTGCCAGCAGTTACCAAAGGACCCCTGACGAGCAGTACTTC. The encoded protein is CASSYQRTPDEQYF.

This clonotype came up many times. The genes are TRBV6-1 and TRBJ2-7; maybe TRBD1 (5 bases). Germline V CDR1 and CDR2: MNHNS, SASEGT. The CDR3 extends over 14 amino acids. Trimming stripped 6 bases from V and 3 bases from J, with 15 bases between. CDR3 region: CASSNPGRDYEQYF. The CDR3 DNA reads TGTGCCAGCAGCAACCCCGGCAGGGACTACGAGCAGTACTTC.

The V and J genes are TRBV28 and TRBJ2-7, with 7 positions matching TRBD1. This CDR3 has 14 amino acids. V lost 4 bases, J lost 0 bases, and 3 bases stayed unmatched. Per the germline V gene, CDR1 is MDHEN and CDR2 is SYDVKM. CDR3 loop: CASSWTGNSYEQYF. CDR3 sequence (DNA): TGTGCCAGCAGTTGGACAGGAAACTCCTACGAGCAGTACTTC.

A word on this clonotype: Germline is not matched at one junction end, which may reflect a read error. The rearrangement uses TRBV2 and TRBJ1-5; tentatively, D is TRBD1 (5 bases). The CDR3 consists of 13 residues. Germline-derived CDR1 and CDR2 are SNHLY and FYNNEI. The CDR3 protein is CACSGPRVQPQHF. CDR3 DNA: TGTGCCTGCAGTGGTCCCAGGGTTCAGCCCCAGCATTTT.

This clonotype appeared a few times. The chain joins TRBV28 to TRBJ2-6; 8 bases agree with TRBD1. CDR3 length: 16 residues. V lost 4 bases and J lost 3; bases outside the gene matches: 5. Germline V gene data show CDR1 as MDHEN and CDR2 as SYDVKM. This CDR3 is CASSSGQVIGANVLTF. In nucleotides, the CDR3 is TGTGCCAGCAGTTCGGGACAGGTGATTGGGGCCAACGTCCTGACTTTC.

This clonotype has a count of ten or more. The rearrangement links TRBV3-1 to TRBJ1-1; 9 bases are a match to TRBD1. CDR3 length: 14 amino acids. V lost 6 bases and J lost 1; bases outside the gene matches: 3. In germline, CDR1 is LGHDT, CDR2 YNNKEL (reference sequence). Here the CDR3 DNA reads TGTGCCAGCAGTAGGGGACAGGGGAACACTGAAGCTTTCTTT. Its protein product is CASSRGQGNTEAFF.

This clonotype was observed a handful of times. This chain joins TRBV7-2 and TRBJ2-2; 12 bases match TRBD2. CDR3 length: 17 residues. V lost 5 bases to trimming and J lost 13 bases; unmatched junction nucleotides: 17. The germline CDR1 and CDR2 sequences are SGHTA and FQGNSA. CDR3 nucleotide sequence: TGTGCCAGCAGCCCCCGGACTAGCGGGGTACAGGCGTCGAGGCTGTTTTTT. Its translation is CASSPRTSGVQASRLFF.

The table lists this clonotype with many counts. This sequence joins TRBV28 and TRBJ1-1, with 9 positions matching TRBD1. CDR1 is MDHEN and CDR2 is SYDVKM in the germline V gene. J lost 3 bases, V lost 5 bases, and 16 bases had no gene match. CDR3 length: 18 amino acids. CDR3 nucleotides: TGTGCCAGCAGTCTACCCATCCCGGGACAGGGTTCGGACACTGAAGCTTTCTTT. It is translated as CASSLPIPGQGSDTEAFF. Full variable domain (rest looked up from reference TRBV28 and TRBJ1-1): DVKVTQSSRYLVKRTGEKVFLECVQDMDHENMFWYRQDPGLGLRLIYFSYDVKMKEKGDIPEGYSVSREKKERFSLILESASTNQTSMYLCASSLPIPGQGSDTEAFFGQGTRLTVV.

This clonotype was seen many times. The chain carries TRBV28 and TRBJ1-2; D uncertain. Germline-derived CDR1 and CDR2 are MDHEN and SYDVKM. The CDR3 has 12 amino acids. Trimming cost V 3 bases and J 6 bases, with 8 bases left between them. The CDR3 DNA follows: TGTGCCAGCAGTTTGCTCCCGGATGGCTACACCTTC. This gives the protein CASSLLPDGYTF.

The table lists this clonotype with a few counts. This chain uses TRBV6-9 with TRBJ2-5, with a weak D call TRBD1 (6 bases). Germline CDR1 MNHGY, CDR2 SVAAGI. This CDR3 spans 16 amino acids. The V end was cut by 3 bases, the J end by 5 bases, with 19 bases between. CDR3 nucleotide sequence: TGTGCCAGCAGTTACTCCCCCCAGGGGTTGCGGGAGACCCAGTACTTC. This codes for CASSYSPQGLRETQYF.

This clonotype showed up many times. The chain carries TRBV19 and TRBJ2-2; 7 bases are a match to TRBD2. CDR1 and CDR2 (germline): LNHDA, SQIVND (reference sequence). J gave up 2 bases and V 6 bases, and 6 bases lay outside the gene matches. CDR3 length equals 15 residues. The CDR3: CASRGASGNTGELFF. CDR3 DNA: TGTGCCAGTAGAGGGGCTAGCGGAAACACCGGGGAGCTGTTTTTT.

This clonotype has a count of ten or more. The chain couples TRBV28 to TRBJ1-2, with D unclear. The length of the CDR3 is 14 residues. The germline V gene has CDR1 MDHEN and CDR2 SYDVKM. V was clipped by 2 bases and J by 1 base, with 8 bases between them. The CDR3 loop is CASSLAERNYGYTF. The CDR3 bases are TGTGCCAGCAGTTTAGCGGAGCGTAACTATGGCTACACCTTC.

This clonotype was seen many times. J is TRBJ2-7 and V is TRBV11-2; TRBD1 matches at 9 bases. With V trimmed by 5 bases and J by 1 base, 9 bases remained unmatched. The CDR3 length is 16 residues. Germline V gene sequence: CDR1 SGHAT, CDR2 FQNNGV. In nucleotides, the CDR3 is TGTGCCAGCAGCCCCTACAGGGGGCGCGCTTCCTACGAGCAGTACTTC. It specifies CASSPYRGRASYEQYF. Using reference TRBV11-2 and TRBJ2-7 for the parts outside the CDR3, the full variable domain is EAGVAQSPRYKIIEKRQSVAFWCNPISGHATLYWYQQILGQGPKLLIQFQNNGVVDDSQLPKDRFSAERLKGVDSTLKIQPAKLEDSAVYLCASSPYRGRASYEQYFGPGTRLTVT.

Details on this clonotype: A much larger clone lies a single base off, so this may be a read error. As DNA, the CDR3 is TGTGCCAGCAGCTTAGGAACGGGAGTTCTCTACGAGCAGTACTTC. It specifies CASSLGTGVLYEQYF. The rearrangement links TRBV11-3 to TRBJ2-7; perhaps TRBD2 as D (6 bases). This CDR3 comprises 15 residues. Germline V gene lookup returns CDR1 SGHNT and CDR2 YENEEA. Trimming stripped 1 base from V and 3 bases from J, with 13 bases between.

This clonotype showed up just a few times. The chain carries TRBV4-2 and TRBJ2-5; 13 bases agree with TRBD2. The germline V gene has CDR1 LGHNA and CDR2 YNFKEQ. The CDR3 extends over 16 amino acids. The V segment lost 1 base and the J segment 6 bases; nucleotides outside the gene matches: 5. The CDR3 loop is CASSQVTSGRGKTQYF. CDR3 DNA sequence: TGTGCCAGCAGCCAAGTTACTAGCGGGAGGGGCAAGACCCAGTACTTC.

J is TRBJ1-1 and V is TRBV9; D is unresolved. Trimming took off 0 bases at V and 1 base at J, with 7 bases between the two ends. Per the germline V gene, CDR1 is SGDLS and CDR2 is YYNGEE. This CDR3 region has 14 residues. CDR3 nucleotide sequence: TGTGCCAGCAGCGTAGCCCCAGGGAACACTGAAGCTTTCTTT. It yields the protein CASSVAPGNTEAFF.

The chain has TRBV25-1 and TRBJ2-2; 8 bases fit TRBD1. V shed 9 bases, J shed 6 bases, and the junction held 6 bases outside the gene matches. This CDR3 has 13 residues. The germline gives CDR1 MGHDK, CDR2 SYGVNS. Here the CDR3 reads CASQQGVPGELFF. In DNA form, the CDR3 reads TGTGCCAGTCAACAGGGGGTACCCGGGGAGCTGTTTTTT.

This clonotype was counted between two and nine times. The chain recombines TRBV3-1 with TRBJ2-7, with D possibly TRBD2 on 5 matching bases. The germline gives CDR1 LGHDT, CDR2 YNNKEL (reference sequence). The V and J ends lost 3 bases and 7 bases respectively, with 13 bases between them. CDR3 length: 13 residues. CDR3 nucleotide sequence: TGTGCCAGCAGCCAGACCGGACTCGGGGAGCAGTACTTC. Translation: CASSQTGLGEQYF.

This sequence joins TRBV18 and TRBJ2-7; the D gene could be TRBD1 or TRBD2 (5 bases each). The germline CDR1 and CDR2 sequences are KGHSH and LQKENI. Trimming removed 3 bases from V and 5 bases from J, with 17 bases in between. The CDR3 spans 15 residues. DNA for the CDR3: TGTGCCAGCTCACCGGGGGACCAGCACATAGACGAGCAGTACTTC. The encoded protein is CASSPGDQHIDEQYF.

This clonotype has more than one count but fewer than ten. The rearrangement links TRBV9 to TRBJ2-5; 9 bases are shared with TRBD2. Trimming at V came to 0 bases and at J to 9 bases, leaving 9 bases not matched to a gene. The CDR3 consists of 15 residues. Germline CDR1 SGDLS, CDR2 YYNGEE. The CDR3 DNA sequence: TGTGCCAGCAGCGTAGGGCGGGAGGGCGATATGGCCCAGTACTTC. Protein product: CASSVGREGDMAQYF.

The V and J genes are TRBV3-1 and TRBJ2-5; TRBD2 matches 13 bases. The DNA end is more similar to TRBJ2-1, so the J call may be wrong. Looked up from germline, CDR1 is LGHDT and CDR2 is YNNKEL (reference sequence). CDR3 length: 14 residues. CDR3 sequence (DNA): TGTGCCAGCAGCCAGGGACTAGCGGGACAGGAGCAGTTCTTC. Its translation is CASSQGLAGQEQFF.

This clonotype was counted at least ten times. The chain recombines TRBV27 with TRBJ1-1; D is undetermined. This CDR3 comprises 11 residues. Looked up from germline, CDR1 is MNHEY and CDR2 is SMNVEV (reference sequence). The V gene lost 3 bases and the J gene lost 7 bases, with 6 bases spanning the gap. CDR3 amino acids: CASSFGVEAFF. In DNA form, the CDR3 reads TGTGCCAGCAGTTTTGGAGTTGAAGCTTTCTTT.

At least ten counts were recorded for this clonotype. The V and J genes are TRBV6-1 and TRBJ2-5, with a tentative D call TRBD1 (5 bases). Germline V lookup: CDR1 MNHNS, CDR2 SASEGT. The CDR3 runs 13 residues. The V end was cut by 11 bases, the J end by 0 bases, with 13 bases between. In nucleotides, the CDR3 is TGTGCCGGACGTCGACAGAACCAAGAGACCCAGTACTTC. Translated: CAGRRQNQETQYF.

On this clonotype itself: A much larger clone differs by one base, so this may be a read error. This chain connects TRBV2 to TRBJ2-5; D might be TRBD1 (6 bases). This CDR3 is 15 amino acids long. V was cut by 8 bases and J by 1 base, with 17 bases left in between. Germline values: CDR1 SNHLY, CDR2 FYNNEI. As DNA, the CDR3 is TGTGCCAGCGGCCCTAGGGGGAGTTCCCAAGAGACCCAGTACTTC. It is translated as CASGPRGSSQETQYF. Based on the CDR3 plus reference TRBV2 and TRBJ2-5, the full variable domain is EPEVTQTPSHQVTQMGQEVILRCVPISNHLYFYWYRQILGQKVEFLVSFYNNEISEKSEIFDDQFSVERPDGSNFTLKIRSTKLEDSAMYFCASGPRGSSQETQYFGPGTRLLVL.